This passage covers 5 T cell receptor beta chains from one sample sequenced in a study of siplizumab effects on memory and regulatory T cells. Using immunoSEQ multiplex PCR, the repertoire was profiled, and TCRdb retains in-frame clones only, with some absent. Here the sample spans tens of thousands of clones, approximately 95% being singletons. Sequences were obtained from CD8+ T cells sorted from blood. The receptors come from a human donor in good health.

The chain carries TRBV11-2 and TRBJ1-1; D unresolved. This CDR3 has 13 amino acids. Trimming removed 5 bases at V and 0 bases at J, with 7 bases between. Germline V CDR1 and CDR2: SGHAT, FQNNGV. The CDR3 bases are TGTGCCAGCAGCGGTACATTGAACACTGAAGCTTTCTTT. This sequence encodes CASSGTLNTEAFF.

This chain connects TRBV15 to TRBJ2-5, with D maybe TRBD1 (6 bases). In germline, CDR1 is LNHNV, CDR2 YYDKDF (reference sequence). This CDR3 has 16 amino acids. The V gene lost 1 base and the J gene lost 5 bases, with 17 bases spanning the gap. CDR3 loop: CATSRAGTNAGETQYF. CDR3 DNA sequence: TGTGCCACCAGCAGAGCGGGGACAAATGCTGGGGAGACCCAGTACTTC.

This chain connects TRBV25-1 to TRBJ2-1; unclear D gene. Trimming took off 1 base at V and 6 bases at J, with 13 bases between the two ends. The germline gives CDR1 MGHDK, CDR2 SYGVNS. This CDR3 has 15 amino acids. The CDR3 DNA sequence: TGTGCCAGCAGTGAATCGGGCAGGCCGGGCAATGAGCAGTTCTTC. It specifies CASSESGRPGNEQFF.

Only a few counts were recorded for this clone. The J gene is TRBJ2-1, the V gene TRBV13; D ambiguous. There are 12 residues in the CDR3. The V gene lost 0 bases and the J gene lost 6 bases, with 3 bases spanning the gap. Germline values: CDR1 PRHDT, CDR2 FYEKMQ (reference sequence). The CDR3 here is CASSLGVNEQFF. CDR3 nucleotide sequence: TGTGCCAGCAGCTTAGGCGTCAATGAGCAGTTCTTC.

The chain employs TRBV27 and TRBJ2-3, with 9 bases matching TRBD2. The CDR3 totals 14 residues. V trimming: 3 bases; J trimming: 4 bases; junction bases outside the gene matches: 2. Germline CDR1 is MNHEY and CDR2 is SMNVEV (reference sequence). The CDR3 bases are TGTGCCAGCAGTTTTAGCGGGAGATCAGATACGCAGTATTTT. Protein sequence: CASSFSGRSDTQYF.